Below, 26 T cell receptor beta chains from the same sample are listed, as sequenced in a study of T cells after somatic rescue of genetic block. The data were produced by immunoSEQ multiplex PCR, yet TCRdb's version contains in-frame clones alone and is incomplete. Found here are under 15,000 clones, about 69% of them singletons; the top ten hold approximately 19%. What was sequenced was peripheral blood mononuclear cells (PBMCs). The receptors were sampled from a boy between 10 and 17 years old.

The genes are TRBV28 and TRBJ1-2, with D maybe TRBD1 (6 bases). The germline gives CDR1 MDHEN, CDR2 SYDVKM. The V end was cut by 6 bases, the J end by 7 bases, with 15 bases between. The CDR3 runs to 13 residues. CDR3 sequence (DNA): TGTGCCAGCAGGGTCCAGGGGCAAGCTGGCTACACCTTC. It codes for CASRVQGQAGYTF.

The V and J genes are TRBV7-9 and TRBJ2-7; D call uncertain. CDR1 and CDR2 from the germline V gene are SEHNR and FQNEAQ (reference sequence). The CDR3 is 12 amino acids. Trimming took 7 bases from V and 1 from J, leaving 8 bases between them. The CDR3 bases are TGTGCCAGCACCCTCGGTTCCTACGAGCAGTACTTC. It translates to CASTLGSYEQYF.

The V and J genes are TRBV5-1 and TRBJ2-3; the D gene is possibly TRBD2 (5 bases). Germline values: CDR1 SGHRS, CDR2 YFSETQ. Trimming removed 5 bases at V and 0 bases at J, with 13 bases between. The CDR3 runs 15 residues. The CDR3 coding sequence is TGCGCCAGCAGGGAGCGGTCCGAGAGCACAGATACGCAGTATTTT. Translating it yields CASRERSESTDTQYF.

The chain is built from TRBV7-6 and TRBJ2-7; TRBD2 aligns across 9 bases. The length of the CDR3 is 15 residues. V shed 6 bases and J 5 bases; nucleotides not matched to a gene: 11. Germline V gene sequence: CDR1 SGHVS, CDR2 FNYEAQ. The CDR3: CASSRTGGGADEQYF. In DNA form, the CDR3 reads TGTGCCAGCAGTCGAACGGGCGGGGGGGCCGACGAGCAGTACTTC.

For the CDR3, the DNA is TGTGCCATCAGTGAGTCGGGGACTAGACCTTACAATGAGCAGTTCTTC. Protein: CAISESGTRPYNEQFF. The chain employs TRBV10-3 and TRBJ2-1; TRBD2 matches 8 bases. V trimming: 0 bases; J trimming: 4 bases; junction bases outside the gene matches: 5. Germline values: CDR1 ENHRY, CDR2 SYGVKD. There are 16 residues in the CDR3.

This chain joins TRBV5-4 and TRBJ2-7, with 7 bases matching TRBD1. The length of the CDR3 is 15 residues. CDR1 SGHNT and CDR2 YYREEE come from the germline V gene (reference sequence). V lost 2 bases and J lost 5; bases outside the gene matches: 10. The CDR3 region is CASSFPGTVGHEQYF. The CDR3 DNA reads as TGTGCCAGCAGCTTTCCCGGGACAGTAGGCCACGAGCAGTACTTC.

This CDR3 reads CASGPGTWDHNEQFF. In nucleotides, the CDR3 is TGTGCTAGTGGCCCCGGGACATGGGATCACAATGAGCAGTTCTTC. V and J are TRBV12-5 and TRBJ2-1; the D gene is possibly TRBD1 (6 bases). CDR1 is LGHNT and CDR2 is FRNRAP in the germline V gene. The V end was cut by 6 bases, the J end by 5 bases, with 17 bases between. CDR3 size: 15 residues.

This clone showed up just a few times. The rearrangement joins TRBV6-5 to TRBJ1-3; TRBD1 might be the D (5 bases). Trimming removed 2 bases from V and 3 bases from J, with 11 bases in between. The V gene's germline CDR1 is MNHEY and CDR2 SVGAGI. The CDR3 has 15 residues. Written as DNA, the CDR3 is TGTGCCAGCAGTTACGGGGGGAAGAGTGGAAACACCATATATTTT. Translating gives CASSYGGKSGNTIYF.

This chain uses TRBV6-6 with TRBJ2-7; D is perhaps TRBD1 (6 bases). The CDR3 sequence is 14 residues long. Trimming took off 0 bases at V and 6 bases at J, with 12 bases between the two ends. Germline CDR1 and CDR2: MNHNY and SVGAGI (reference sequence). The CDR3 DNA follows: TGTGCCAGCAGTTACTCGGACAGATCGGGCGAGCAGTACTTC. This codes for CASSYSDRSGEQYF.

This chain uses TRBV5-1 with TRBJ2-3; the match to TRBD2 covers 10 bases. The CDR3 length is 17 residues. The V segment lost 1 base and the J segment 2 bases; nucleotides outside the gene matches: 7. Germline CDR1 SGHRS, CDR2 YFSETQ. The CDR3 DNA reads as TGCGCCAGCAGCTTGACTAGCGGGACTCCCGCCACAGATACGCAGTATTTT. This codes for CASSLTSGTPATDTQYF.

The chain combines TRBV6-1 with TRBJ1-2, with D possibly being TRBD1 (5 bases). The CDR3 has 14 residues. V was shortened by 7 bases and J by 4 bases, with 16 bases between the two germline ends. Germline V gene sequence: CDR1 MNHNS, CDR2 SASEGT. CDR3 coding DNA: TGTGCCAGCATCTCCCGAACAGGTTCCTATGGCTACACCTTC. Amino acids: CASISRTGSYGYTF.

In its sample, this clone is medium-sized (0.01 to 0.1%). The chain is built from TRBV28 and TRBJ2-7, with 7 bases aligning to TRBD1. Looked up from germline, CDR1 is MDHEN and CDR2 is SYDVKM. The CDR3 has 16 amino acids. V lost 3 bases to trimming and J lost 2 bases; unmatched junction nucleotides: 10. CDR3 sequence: CASSFGSQGPTYEQYF. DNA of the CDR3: TGTGCCAGCAGTTTTGGGTCACAGGGGCCCACCTACGAGCAGTACTTC. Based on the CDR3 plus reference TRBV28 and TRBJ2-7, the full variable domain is DVKVTQSSRYLVKRTGEKVFLECVQDMDHENMFWYRQDPGLGLRLIYFSYDVKMKEKGDIPEGYSVSREKKERFSLILESASTNQTSMYLCASSFGSQGPTYEQYFGPGTRLTVT.

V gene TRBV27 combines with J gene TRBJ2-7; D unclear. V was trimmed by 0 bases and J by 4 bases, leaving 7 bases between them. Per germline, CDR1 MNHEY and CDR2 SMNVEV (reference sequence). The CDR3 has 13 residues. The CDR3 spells CASSLSVEYEQYF. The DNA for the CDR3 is TGTGCCAGCAGTTTATCTGTCGAGTACGAGCAGTACTTC.

CDR3 DNA sequence: TGCGCCAGCAGCTTAGGGCGGGGCTTTAGCACAGATACGCAGTATTTT. This gives the protein CASSLGRGFSTDTQYF. The chain has TRBV5-1 and TRBJ2-3, with D perhaps TRBD2 (6 bases). Trimming cost V 2 bases and J 0 bases, with 13 bases left between them. This CDR3 has 16 residues. Per the germline V gene, CDR1 is SGHRS and CDR2 is YFSETQ.

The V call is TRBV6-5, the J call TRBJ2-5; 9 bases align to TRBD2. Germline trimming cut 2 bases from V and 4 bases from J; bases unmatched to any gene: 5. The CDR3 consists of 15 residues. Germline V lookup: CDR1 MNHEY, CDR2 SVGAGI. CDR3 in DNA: TGTGCCAGCAGTTACGTGGCGGGGGGGCGAGAGACCCAGTACTTC. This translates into CASSYVAGGRETQYF.

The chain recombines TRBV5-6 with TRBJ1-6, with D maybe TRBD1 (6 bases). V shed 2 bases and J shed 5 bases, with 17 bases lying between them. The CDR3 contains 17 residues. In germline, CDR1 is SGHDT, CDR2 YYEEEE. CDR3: CASSFPTGTTDNSPLHF. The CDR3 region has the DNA TGTGCCAGCAGCTTCCCCACAGGGACGACAGATAATTCACCCCTCCACTTT.

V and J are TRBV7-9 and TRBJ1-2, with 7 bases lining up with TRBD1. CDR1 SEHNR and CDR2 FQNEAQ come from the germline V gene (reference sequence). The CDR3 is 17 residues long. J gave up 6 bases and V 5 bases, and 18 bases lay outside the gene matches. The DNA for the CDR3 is TGTGCCAGCAGCCAGGACAGGTGGCTGGCGCTGACTGATGGCTACACCTTC. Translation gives CASSQDRWLALTDGYTF.

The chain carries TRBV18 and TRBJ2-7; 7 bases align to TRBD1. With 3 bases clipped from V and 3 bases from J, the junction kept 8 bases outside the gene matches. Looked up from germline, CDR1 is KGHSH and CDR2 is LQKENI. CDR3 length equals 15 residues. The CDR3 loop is CASSPSYRGDYEQYF. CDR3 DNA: TGTGCCAGCTCACCTTCCTACAGGGGTGACTACGAGCAGTACTTC.

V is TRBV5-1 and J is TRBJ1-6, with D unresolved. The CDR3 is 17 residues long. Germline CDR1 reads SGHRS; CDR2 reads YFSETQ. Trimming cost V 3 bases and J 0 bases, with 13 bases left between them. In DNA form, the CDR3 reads TGCGCCAGCAGCTCCGGGCCTCCTTTCTCCTATAATTCACCCCTCCACTTT. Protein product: CASSSGPPFSYNSPLHF. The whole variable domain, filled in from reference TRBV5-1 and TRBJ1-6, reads KAGVTQTPRYLIKTRGQQVTLSCSPISGHRSVSWYQQTPGQGLQFLFEYFSETQRNKGNFPGRFSGRQFSNSRSEMNVSTLELGDSALYLCASSSGPPFSYNSPLHFGNGTRLTVT.

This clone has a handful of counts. The CDR3 DNA reads as TGTGCCAGCTCACCCTCCGGGACAGGGGGCGAGACCCAGTACTTC. Its protein is CASSPSGTGGETQYF. This sequence joins TRBV18 and TRBJ2-5; 12 positions match TRBD1. The CDR3 contains 15 residues. Germline V gene sequence: CDR1 KGHSH, CDR2 LQKENI. V gave up 3 bases and J gave up 5 bases; unmatched junction bases: 4.

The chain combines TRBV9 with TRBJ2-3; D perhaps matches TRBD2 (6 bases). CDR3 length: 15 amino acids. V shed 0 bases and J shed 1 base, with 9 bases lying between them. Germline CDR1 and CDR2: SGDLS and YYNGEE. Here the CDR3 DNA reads TGTGCCAGCAGCGTAGCGCTAGCGCGCACAGATACGCAGTATTTT. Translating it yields CASSVALARTDTQYF. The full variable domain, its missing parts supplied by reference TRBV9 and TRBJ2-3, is DSGVTQTPKHLITATGQRVTLRCSPRSGDLSVYWYQQSLDQGLQFLIQYYNGEERAKGNILERFSAQQFPDLHSELNLSSLELGDSALYFCASSVALARTDTQYFGPGTRLTVL.

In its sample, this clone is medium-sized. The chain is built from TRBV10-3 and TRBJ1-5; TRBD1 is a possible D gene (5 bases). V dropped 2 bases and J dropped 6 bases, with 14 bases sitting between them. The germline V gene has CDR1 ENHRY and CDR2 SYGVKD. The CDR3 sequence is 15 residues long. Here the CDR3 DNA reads TGTGCCATCAGTGAGGGTCGGGGGTCCGGTCAGCCCCAGCATTTT. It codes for CAISEGRGSGQPQHF.

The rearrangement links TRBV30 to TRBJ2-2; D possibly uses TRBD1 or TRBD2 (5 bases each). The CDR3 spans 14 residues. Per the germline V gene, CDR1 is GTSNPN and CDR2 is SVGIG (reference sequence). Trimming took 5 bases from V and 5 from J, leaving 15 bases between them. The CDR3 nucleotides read TGTGCCTGGGGGGGATTTTTAAGGACCGGGGAGCTGTTTTTT. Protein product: CAWGGFLRTGELFF.

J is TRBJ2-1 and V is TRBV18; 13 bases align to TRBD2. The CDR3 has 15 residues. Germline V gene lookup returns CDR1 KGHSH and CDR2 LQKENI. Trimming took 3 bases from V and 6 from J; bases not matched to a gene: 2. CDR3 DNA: TGTGCCAGCTCACCCGGACTAGCGGGAGTCAATGAGCAGTTCTTC. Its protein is CASSPGLAGVNEQFF.

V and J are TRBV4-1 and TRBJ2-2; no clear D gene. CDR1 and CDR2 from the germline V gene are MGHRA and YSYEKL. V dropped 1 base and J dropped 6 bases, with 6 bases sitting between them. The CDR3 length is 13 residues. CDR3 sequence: CASSQGYAGELFF. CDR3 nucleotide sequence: TGCGCCAGCAGCCAAGGGTACGCCGGGGAGCTGTTTTTT.

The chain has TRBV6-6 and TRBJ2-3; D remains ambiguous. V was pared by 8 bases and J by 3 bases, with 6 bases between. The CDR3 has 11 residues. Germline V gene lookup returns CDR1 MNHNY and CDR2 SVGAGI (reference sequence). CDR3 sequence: CASSQTDTQYF. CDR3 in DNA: TGTGCCAGCTCCCAAACAGATACGCAGTATTTT.